This T cell receptor beta chain came from a study of T cell responses to AZD1222 COVID-19 vaccine. Profiled with immunoSEQ multiplex PCR; TCRdb holds only in-frame clones, not every one. The sample consists of 250,000 to 300,000 clones, 90% to 95% of them appearing once. CDR1 MDHEN and CDR2 SYDVKM come from the germline V gene. Trimming took 5 bases from V and 5 from J, leaving 10 bases between them. This CDR3 contains 12 residues. Remarks on this clone: The antigen remains unidentified.

Study-wide results and limits: Clonal diversity was possibly underestimated, and the donors were mostly white British, with more females. There were repertoire samples only from the period after the peak T cell response. Unmutated variant regions are reportedly the target of nearly half of TCRs that are spike-specific.

The TCR was taken from an adult who received the AZD1222 COVID-19 vaccine. Sequencing was performed on peripheral blood, taken 28 days after the second AZD1222 dose. V and J are TRBV28 and TRBJ2-7, with D perhaps TRBD1 or TRBD2 (5 bases each). The DNA of the CDR3 is TGTGCCAGCAGTGGGGGAGTCCACGAGCAGTACTTC. This gives the protein CASSGGVHEQYF.